This TCR beta chain was observed in a study of PD-1 blockade in classical Hodgkin lymphoma. CDR1 MNHEY and CDR2 SVGAGI come from the germline V gene. The CDR3 length equals 12 residues, ends included. Repertoires were generated with immunoSEQ multiplex PCR, while TCRdb's copy carries only in-frame clones and drops some. The sample lists about 35,000 clones; 80% to 95% were seen once. To note about this clone: The DNA is left out, because the CDR3 cannot be placed on it with certainty; the CDR3 is given as TCRdb lists it.

Every single patient, without exception, relapsed after autologous stem cell transplantation, and brentuximab vedotin exposure varied. The authors purified CD4+ T cells from thawed PBMCs by magnetic negative selection. This TCR was recovered from a human donor with classical Hodgkin lymphoma. The chain links TRBV6-5 to TRBJ2-3; TRBD2 is taken as the D call from the table, unchecked against the DNA. Sequenced material: CD4+ T cells from blood, taken at baseline. The CDR3 spells CASSSSVDTQYF.